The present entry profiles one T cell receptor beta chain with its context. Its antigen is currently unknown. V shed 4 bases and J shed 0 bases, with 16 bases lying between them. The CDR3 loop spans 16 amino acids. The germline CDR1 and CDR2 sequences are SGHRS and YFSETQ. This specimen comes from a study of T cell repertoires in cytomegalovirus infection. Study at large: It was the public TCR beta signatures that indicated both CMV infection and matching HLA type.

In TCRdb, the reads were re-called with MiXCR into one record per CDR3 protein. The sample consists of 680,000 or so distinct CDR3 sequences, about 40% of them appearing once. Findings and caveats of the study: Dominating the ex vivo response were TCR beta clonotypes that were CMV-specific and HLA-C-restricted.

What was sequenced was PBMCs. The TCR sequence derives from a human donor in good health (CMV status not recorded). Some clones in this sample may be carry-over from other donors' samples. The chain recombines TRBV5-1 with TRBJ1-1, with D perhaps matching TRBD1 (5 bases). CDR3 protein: CASSPTRMGLNTEAFF. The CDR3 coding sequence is TGCGCCAGCAGCCCCACGAGAATGGGACTGAACACTGAAGCTTTCTTT.